The sequence of this T cell receptor (beta chain) was determined in a study of OX40 agonist ivuxolimab in advanced cancers. Study-level points and caveats: Individuals who were partial responders at 0.1-3.0 mg/kg had clonal expansion that ranked among the lowest.

The CDR3 has 14 amino acids. CDR1 and CDR2 from the germline V gene are WNHNN and SYGVQD (reference sequence). V lost 5 bases, J lost 7 bases, and 7 bases stayed unmatched. As concerns this clone: What it binds is unknown.

TCRdb's table, derived via immunoSEQ multiplex PCR, lists solely in-frame clones and lacks some. The data contain 50,000 to 65,000 clones, approximately 75% of them singletons. Sequenced here: CD4+ or CD8+ T cells sorted from blood, sampled in a trial of the OX40 agonist ivuxolimab. The chain is built from TRBV10-1 and TRBJ2-1; 8 nucleotides match TRBD1. The receptor's source is an adult with an advanced solid tumor such as melanoma, head and neck, liver or kidney cancer. CDR3 sequence reads: CASSKEQGVNEQFF. The CDR3 bases are TGCGCCAGCAGTAAAGAACAGGGGGTAAATGAGCAGTTCTTC.